Listed below are T cell receptor beta chains from one sample, sequenced in a study of blood T cell repertoires in COVID-19. TCRdb's copy holds only in-frame clones and misses some; the assay was immunoSEQ multiplex PCR. The data hold approximately 380,000 clones, with approximately 90% observed a single time. The sample was PBMCs or T cells enriched from blood (not recorded which). The receptors shown here come from a woman between 18 and 29 years old who had recovered from COVID-19. The CDR3 runs from the conserved cysteine through the conserved F or W. The D gene is left open where the match is weak. The size entry is marked missing in some rows and otherwise reads once, few, many or a size class.

V	size	J	D	DNA	CDR3
TRBV20-1	-	TRBJ1-5	-	TGCAGTGCTAGTGCAGGGGCAGTTGATCAGCCCCAGCATTTT	CSASAGAVDQPQHF
TRBV6-5	-	TRBJ1-5	-	TGTGCCAGCAGTAGAACAGGGCGTGGGCAGCCCCAGCATTTT	CASSRTGRGQPQHF
TRBV18	-	TRBJ1-1	TRBD1	TGTGCCAGCTCACCACCGGGACAGGGAAACACTGAAGCTTTCTTT	CASSPPGQGNTEAFF
TRBV2	-	TRBJ2-7	-	TGTGCCAGCAGTGAAAGGCGGGGCAGCTACGAGCAGTACTTC	CASSERRGSYEQYF
TRBV2	-	TRBJ2-3	-	TGTGCCAGCAGTGGGGCTTTAGGGGTAGATACGCAGTATTTT	CASSGALGVDTQYF
TRBV2	-	TRBJ2-1	-	TGTGCCAGCATACAAGGGGGAGCTCATGAGCAGTTCTTC	CASIQGGAHEQFF
TRBV4-1	-	TRBJ2-7	-	TGCGCCAGCAGCCACCATTCCCAGGGGAGTAACTCCTACGAGCAGTACTTC	CASSHHSQGSNSYEQYF
TRBV11-2	few	TRBJ2-7	TRBD1	TGTGCCAGCAGCTTTACAGGGGCACGCCGCGAGCAGTACTTC	CASSFTGARREQYF
TRBV4-1	once	TRBJ1-4	-	TGCGCCAGCAGCCTAGCGGGGGGGACTAATGAAAAACTGTTTTTT	CASSLAGGTNEKLFF
TRBV5-8	-	TRBJ1-5	-	TGTGCCAGCAGCTTTCTACGGAGCAATCAGCCCCAGCATTTT	CASSFLRSNQPQHF
TRBV20-1	-	TRBJ2-7	TRBD1	TGCAGTGCTACGGGACAGGGGGCAACCTACTTC	CSATGQGATYF
TRBV10-2	-	TRBJ2-1	-	TGCGCCAGCAGATTGACACACCCCAATGAGCAGTTCTTC	CASRLTHPNEQFF
TRBV25-1	-	TRBJ2-7	-	TGTGCCAGCAGTGAATTGAGGGGGAACAACTACTACGAGCAGTACTTC	CASSELRGNNYYEQYF
TRBV29-1	once	TRBJ2-7	TRBD1	TGCAGCGTGGCCCGGACAGGGCCCATTTCTGGGGAGCAGTACTTC	CSVARTGPISGEQYF
TRBV5-1	-	TRBJ2-2	TRBD1	TGCGCCAGCAGCTTGGTCGCGACAGGGGCACCCAGCGGGGAGCTGTTTTTT	CASSLVATGAPSGELFF
TRBV19	-	TRBJ2-7	-	TGTGCCAGTAGTATAGAGACGGTACGGAGCTCCTACGAGCAGTACTTC	CASSIETVRSSYEQYF
TRBV3-1/TRBV3-2	-	TRBJ2-1	-	TGTGCCAGCAGTCCAAGGAGGGTACATGAGCAGTTCTTC	CASSPRRVHEQFF
TRBV12-5	-	TRBJ2-2	TRBD2	TGTGCTAGTGGTGTATTGGCCCCTAAACTAGCGAGCACCGGGGAGCTGTTTTTT	CASGVLAPKLASTGELFF
TRBV11-2	-	TRBJ1-2	-	TGTGCCAGCAGCTTAGGAGGATCGGGCTATGGCTACACCTTC	CASSLGGSGYGYTF
TRBV5-5	-	TRBJ2-7	TRBD1	TGTGCCAGCAGCTCCCGGGACAGGGGCTACGAGCAGTACTTC	CASSSRDRGYEQYF
TRBV5-6	-	TRBJ2-2	-	TGTGCCAGCAGCTTGGAGGACAGTGGGGTCAGGGAGCTGTTTTTT	CASSLEDSGVRELFF
TRBV19	-	TRBJ2-3	-	TGTGCCAGTAGTATCCTGTGGGCCGCAGGGGCGGATACGCAGTATTTT	CASSILWAAGADTQYF
TRBV19	-	TRBJ2-7	-	TGTGCCAGTAGTATAGGAGGGCGGCTAGAAAGATACTTC	CASSIGGRLERYF
TRBV15	-	TRBJ1-1	-	TGTGCCACCAGCAGAGGGGGAGGAATGAACACTGAAGCTTTCTTT	CATSRGGGMNTEAFF
TRBV10-2	-	TRBJ2-7	-	TGCGCCAGCAGTGATATAGTGTTCTCCTACGAGCAGTACTTC	CASSDIVFSYEQYF
TRBV6-5	-	TRBJ1-4	-	TGTGCCAGCAGTTACTCCCCGGAGTTGAATGAAAAACTGTTTTTT	CASSYSPELNEKLFF
TRBV19	once	TRBJ2-7	-	TGTGCCAGTAGCCCCAGAAGAGGGACATACGAGCAGTACTTC	CASSPRRGTYEQYF
TRBV6-5	-	TRBJ2-7	TRBD1	TGTGCCAGCAGGCCCACGGGACAGAACGAGCAGTACTTC	CASRPTGQNEQYF
TRBV5-4	-	TRBJ1-2	-	TGTGCCAGCAGCTTTGCGGAGAACTATGGCTACACCTTC	CASSFAENYGYTF
TRBV5-1	-	TRBJ2-2	-	TGCGCCAGCAGCTTGGCCGTAGGGGATAGAACCGGGGAGCTGTTTTTT	CASSLAVGDRTGELFF
TRBV7-9	once	TRBJ2-1	TRBD2	TGTGCCAGCAGCTTAGTACTAGCGGGCTACTACAATGAGCAGTTCTTC	CASSLVLAGYYNEQFF
TRBV6-5	-	TRBJ1-6	-	TGTGCCAGCAGTTACTCCCATCATAATTCACCCCTCCACTTT	CASSYSHHNSPLHF
TRBV6-5	once	TRBJ1-2	TRBD1	TGTGCCAGCAGTAGACAGGGGAACTATGGCTACACCTTC	CASSRQGNYGYTF
TRBV21-1	-	TRBJ1-5	-	TGTGCCAGCAGCCAGTTCATATGGCATCATCAGCCCCAGCATTTT	CASSQFIWHHQPQHF
TRBV28	-	TRBJ2-3	TRBD2	TGTGCCAGCAGTTTATTGAGCAGCGGGGGAGATACAGATACGCAGTATTTT	CASSLLSSGGDTDTQYF
TRBV4-2	-	TRBJ1-2	TRBD1	TGTGCCAGCAGGACAGGGTCGGTTGGCTACACCTTC	CASRTGSVGYTF
TRBV5-1	-	TRBJ2-3	-	TGCGCCAGCAGCCTAAAAACAGGGAACGGTACGCAGTATTTT	CASSLKTGNGTQYF